The 14 T cell receptor beta chains below come from one sample, sequenced in a study of T cells expressing NK-cell markers. One entry per CDR3 protein, without DNA, is what TCRdb gives after re-calling the 5' RACE reads. The table lists 350,000 to 450,000 distinct CDR3 sequences, with 5.2% in the top ten. Sequenced material: blood T cells: a sorted CD56 or NKG2C T cell subset, CD4+ or CD8+ T cells, or bulk PBMC T cells (not recorded which). Receptors were obtained from a man aged 18 to 69 in good health.

The chain has TRBV28 and TRBJ2-3; TCRdb's D gene call, TRBD1, goes unchecked for lack of DNA. Germline V gene sequence: CDR1 MDHEN, CDR2 SYDVKM. This CDR3 has 14 residues. The CDR3 sequence: CASTYPGRADTQYF. The full variable domain, rest sourced from reference TRBV28 and TRBJ2-3, is DVKVTQSSRYLVKRTGEKVFLECVQDMDHENMFWYRQDPGLGLRLIYFSYDVKMKEKGDIPEGYSVSREKKERFSLILESASTNQTSMYLCASTYPGRADTQYFGPGTRLTVL.

CDR3 amino acids: CASSRDPRYNEQFF. The chain recombines TRBV4-1 with TRBJ2-1. CDR1 is MGHRA, CDR2 YSYEKL, per germline. The CDR3 spans 14 residues.

CDR3: CASSRTRVSEQYF. The chain links TRBV6-1 to TRBJ2-7; there is no DNA to check the TCRdb D call of TRBD1. Germline loops: CDR1 MNHNS, CDR2 SASEGT. This CDR3 has 13 amino acids.

This chain uses TRBV20-1 with TRBJ2-1; the D call of TRBD1 rests on TCRdb alone, since no DNA is present to check it. The CDR3 has 12 residues. The germline V gene encodes CDR1 DFQATT and CDR2 SNEGSKA (reference sequence). CDR3 loop: CSTGPAYNEQFF.

The genes are TRBV12-3 or TRBV12-4 and TRBJ2-6; TCRdb indicates TRBD1, and absent DNA this call remains unverified. CDR3 size: 18 residues. The CDR3 here is CASSSDPGQGSGANVLTF.

CDR3 residues: CASSPGSSMTIGQPQHF. This chain connects TRBV18 to TRBJ1-5. The CDR3 has 17 amino acids. In germline, CDR1 is KGHSH, CDR2 LQKENI.

The rearrangement uses TRBV10-2 and TRBJ2-2; TCRdb calls TRBD2, which cannot be checked without DNA. Germline CDR1 and CDR2: WSHSY and SAAADI. The CDR3 runs to 15 residues. CDR3 sequence reads: CASTERGGLTGELFF.

The J gene is TRBJ1-5, the V gene TRBV6-5; without DNA, the TCRdb call of TRBD1 cannot be checked. From germline, CDR1 is MNHEY and CDR2 SVGAGI. This CDR3 contains 14 residues. The CDR3: CASSYGTGNQPQHF.

V and J are TRBV5-1 and TRBJ2-1; the TCRdb D gene call, TRBD2, has no DNA to confirm it. The CDR3 is 17 residues long. The germline CDR1 and CDR2 sequences are SGHRS and YFSETQ. CDR3 residues: CASSLASGGLRYNEQFF.

The chain has TRBV9 and TRBJ1-6; TCRdb gives TRBD1 as the D gene, but with no DNA this cannot be confirmed. The CDR3 contains 15 residues. Germline V lookup: CDR1 SGDLS, CDR2 YYNGEE. CDR3 region: CASSGTGTENSPLHF.

This chain links TRBV9 with TRBJ2-1; TCRdb calls TRBD2, which cannot be checked without DNA. The CDR3 totals 17 residues. CDR1 is SGDLS and CDR2 is YYNGEE in the germline V gene. CDR3 region: CASSPRGAGGVYNEQFF.

J is TRBJ1-1 and V is TRBV16. This CDR3 has 16 amino acids. The germline V gene encodes CDR1 KGHSY and CDR2 FQNENV. CDR3 sequence reads: CASSQRVVGIHTEAFF.

J is TRBJ2-3 and V is TRBV6-2 or TRBV6-3; with no DNA, the TCRdb D assignment of TRBD2 cannot be verified. CDR1 and CDR2 (germline): MNHEY, SVGEGT. This CDR3 contains 20 residues. The CDR3 reads CASSYSIVSGGEGSTDTQYF.

The chain recombines TRBV5-1 with TRBJ2-5; the TCRdb D gene call, TRBD1, has no DNA to confirm it. From germline, CDR1 is SGHRS and CDR2 YFSETQ. The CDR3 spans 15 residues. This chain's CDR3 is CASVNHGQGAETQYF.